This TCR beta chain was identified during a study of blood T cells in healthy people across ages. The use of a sample-barcoded 5' primer and a J-beta primer mix characterized a second PCR of roughly 6 to 11 cycles. Each cDNA molecule, via a template-switch adaptor with 12 random nucleotides, was tagged. Each CDR3 protein gets one entry after TCRdb re-called the 5' RACE reads with MiXCR. The sample lists 720,000 or so distinct CDR3 sequences, about 43% occurring once. On this clonotype: Its target is not known.

Germline CDR1 is SQVTM and CDR2 is ANQGSEA. V was shortened by 7 bases and J by 4 bases, with 14 bases between the two germline ends. The CDR3 is 12 amino acids. General observations from the study: With age, beta diversity per million T cells declined roughly linearly, significantly by 30 to 50. It was not possible, with unsorted PBMCs, to conclusively compare naive and antigen-experienced cells. Long-lived donors had more naive CD4+ cells and higher diversity than aged donors.

The sequenced sample consisted of blood. The clonotype comes from a man older than 75 in good health. V and J are TRBV29-1 and TRBJ2-7; D call uncertain. CDR3 in amino acids: CSGLNVGYEQYF. CDR3 bases: TGCAGCGGCCTAAATGTGGGGTACGAGCAGTACTTC.